The TCR beta chain described here comes from a study of blood T cell repertoires in COVID-19. Study-wide context: Collection of acute and convalescent COVID-19 samples took place in the United States, Italy and Spain. Nucleic acid was either cDNA or gDNA, and it came from T cells, B-cell-depleted T cells, or PBMCs.

Authors' processing steps: Amplification of reference gene primers provided the estimated nucleated cell counts. TCRdb's copy holds only in-frame clones and misses some; the assay was immunoSEQ multiplex PCR. That table gives V, J and clone size, and the DNA gave D and trimming. The sample consists of fewer than 130,000 clones, under 75% of them appearing once. The germline V gene encodes CDR1 MNHEY and CDR2 SVGEGT. CDR3 length equals 16 residues. V shed 5 bases, J shed 8 bases, and the junction held 12 bases outside the gene matches. This TCR came from a woman between 55 and 75 years old with acute or convalescent COVID-19. Sequenced: peripheral blood. The chain joins TRBV6-2 or TRBV6-3 to TRBJ1-6; TRBD1 agrees at 7 bases. CDR3 region: CASSPPQRQGHSPLHF. In DNA form, the CDR3 reads TGTGCCAGCAGTCCCCCTCAAAGACAGGGACATTCACCCCTCCACTTT.